The T cell receptor beta chain described here comes from a study of T-cell reconstitution after alpha-beta-depleted transplantation in children. This CDR3 spans 15 amino acids. Germline lookup yields CDR1 SGHAT and CDR2 FQNNGV. The ends lost 4 bases at V and 6 bases at J; junction bases unmatched: 3. Unique molecular identifiers were incorporated into the prepared TCRbeta library. Each CDR3 protein is one row after TCRdb ran MiXCR on the PCR reads. The sample consists of some 240,000 distinct CDR3 sequences, about 12% of them appearing once. This clonotype was observed many times. This receptor was taken from a human donor who donated a stem cell graft to a child with acute lymphoblastic leukemia. This chain links TRBV11-2 with TRBJ2-1, with 13 bases fitting TRBD2. The sample here was PBMCs from the stem cell graft donor, taken from the stem cell graft. CDR3 nucleotide sequence: TGTGCCAGCAGCTCGGGACTAGCGGGAAGCAATGAGCAGTTCTTC. It specifies CASSSGLAGSNEQFF.